These 3 T cell receptor beta chains came from one sample sequenced in a study of cytomegalovirus exposure and HLA in healthy donors. The primer mix had 60 Vbeta and 13 Jbeta primers. Assay: immunoSEQ multiplex PCR; the TCRdb copy retains only in-frame clones and omits some. The table has 150,000 to 200,000 clones, approximately 75% seen once; the top ten hold about 1.9%. The sequenced material came from PBMCs. All receptors come from a woman aged 18 to 35 in good health and CMV-seronegative.

V usage is TRBV9 and J usage is TRBJ2-1, with 9 bases aligning to TRBD2. The CDR3 has 16 residues. Germline CDR1 SGDLS, CDR2 YYNGEE. J lost 4 bases, V lost 0 bases, and 5 bases had no gene match. CDR3 sequence reads: CASSVGGGATYNEQFF. In DNA, the CDR3 is TGTGCCAGCAGCGTAGGCGGGGGGGCCACTTACAATGAGCAGTTCTTC.

The J gene is TRBJ2-1, the V gene TRBV6-6; 11 bases fit TRBD2. CDR1 and CDR2 from the germline V gene are MNHNY and SVGAGI (reference sequence). The CDR3 is 15 amino acids. After removal of 8 bases from V and 8 bases from J, the junction contained 11 bases not matched to a gene. In DNA form, the CDR3 reads TGTGCCAGCCATAGACTAGCGGGATATTACTATGAGCAGTTCTTC. Protein product: CASHRLAGYYYEQFF.

This clone showed up just once. J is TRBJ1-3 and V is TRBV30, with D perhaps matching TRBD1 (6 bases). This CDR3 spans 13 amino acids. Germline assignment: CDR1 GTSNPN and CDR2 SVGIG (reference sequence). With 3 bases removed from V and 4 bases from J, the gap between germline ends came to 10 bases. The CDR3 reads CAWSPGQGNTIYF. The CDR3 DNA sequence: TGTGCCTGGAGCCCCGGACAGGGAAACACCATATATTTT.